This TCR beta chain was sequenced for a study of blood T cell repertoires in COVID-19. At the level of the study: The United States, Italy and Spain provided the acute and convalescent COVID-19 samples. Nucleic acid was either cDNA or gDNA, and it came from T cells, B-cell-depleted T cells, or PBMCs.

The CDR3 is 13 amino acids. V trimming: 2 bases; J trimming: 15 bases; junction bases outside the gene matches: 10. The germline CDR1 and CDR2 sequences are MNHEY and SVGEGT. Under the authors' procedure: Reference gene primer amplification yielded estimated nucleated cell counts. Using immunoSEQ multiplex PCR, the repertoire was profiled, and TCRdb retains in-frame clones only, with some absent. V and J calls and clone size are copied from that table; D and trimming were computed from the DNA. The sample lists around 110,000 clones, 70% to 85% occurring once. The receptor was isolated from a man between 65 and 79 years old with active or convalescent COVID-19. The genes are TRBV6-2 or TRBV6-3 and TRBJ1-5; 7 nucleotides agree with TRBD1. Sequenced sample: peripheral blood. As DNA, the CDR3 is TGTGCCAGCAGTTACCATACTATAGACAGGGCGCATTTT. This sequence encodes CASSYHTIDRAHF.